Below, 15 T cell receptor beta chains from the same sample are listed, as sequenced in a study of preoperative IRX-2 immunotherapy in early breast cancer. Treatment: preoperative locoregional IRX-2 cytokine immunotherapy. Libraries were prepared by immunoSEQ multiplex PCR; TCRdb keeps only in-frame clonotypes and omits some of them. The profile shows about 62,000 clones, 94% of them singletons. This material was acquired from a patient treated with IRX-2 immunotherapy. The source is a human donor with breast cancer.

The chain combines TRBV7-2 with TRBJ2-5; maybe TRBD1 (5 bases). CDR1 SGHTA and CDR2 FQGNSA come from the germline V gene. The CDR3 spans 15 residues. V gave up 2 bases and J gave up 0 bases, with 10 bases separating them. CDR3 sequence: CASSLIAGHQETQYF. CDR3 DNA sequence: TGTGCCAGCAGCTTAATCGCAGGGCACCAAGAGACCCAGTACTTC.

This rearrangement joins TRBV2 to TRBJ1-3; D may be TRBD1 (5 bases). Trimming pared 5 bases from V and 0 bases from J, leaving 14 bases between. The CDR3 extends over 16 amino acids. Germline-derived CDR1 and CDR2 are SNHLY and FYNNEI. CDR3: CASSSLGPHSGNTIYF. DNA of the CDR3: TGTGCCAGCAGTTCCCTGGGACCGCACTCTGGAAACACCATATATTTT.

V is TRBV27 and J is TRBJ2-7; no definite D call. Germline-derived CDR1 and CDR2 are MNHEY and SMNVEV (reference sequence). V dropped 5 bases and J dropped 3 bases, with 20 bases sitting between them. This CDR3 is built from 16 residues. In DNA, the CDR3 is TGTGCCAGCAGTCCCTCCTCCGGGCAAATGGGCTACGAGCAGTACTTC. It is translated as CASSPSSGQMGYEQYF.

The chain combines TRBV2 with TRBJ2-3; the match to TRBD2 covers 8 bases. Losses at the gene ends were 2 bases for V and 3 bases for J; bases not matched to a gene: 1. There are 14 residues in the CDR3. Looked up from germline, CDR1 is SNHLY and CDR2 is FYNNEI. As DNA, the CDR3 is TGTGCCAGCAGTGAACGGGGGGGGACAGATACGCAGTATTTT. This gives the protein CASSERGGTDTQYF.

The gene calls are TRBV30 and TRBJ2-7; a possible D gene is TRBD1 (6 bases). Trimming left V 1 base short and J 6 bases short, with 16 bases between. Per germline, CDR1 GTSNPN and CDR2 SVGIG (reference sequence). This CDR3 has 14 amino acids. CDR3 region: CAWSGQATTGEQYF. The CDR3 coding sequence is TGTGCCTGGAGTGGACAGGCCACAACGGGCGAGCAGTACTTC.

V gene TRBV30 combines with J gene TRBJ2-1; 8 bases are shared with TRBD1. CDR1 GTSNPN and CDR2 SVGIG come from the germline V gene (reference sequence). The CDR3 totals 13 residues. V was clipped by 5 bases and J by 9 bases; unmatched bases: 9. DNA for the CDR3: TGTGCCTGGGGTACCGGGACAGGTGGTGAGCAGTTCTTC. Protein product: CAWGTGTGGEQFF.

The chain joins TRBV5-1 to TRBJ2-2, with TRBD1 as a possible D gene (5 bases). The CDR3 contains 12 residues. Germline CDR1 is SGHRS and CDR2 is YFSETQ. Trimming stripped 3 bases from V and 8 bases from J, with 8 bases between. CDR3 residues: CASSSRQGELFF. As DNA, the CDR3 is TGCGCCAGCAGCTCCCGACAGGGGGAGCTGTTTTTT.

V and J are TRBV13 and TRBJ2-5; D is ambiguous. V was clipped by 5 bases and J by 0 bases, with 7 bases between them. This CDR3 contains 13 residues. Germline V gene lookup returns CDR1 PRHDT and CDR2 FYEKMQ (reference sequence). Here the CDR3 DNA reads TGTGCCAGCAGCCTAGTGAACCAAGAGACCCAGTACTTC. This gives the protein CASSLVNQETQYF.

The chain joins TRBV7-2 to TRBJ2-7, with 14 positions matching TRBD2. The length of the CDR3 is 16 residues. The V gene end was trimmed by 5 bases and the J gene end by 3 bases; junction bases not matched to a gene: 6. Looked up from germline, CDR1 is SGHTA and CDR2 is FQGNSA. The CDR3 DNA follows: TGTGCCAGCAGCAACGGACTAGCGGGAGGATTCTACGAGCAGTACTTC. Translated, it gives CASSNGLAGGFYEQYF.

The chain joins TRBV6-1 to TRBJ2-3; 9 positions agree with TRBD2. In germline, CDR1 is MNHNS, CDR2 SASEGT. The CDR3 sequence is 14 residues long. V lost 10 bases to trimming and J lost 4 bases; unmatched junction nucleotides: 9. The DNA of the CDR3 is TGTGCCACCCGTAGCGGGAGTGGAGCAGATACGCAGTATTTT. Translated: CATRSGSGADTQYF.

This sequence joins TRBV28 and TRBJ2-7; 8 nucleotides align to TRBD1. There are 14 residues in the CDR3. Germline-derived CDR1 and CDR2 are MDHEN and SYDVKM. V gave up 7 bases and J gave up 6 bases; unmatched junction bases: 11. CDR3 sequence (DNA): TGTGCCAGCAACCCCGGGACAGGTGGTCTCGAGCAGTACTTC. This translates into CASNPGTGGLEQYF.

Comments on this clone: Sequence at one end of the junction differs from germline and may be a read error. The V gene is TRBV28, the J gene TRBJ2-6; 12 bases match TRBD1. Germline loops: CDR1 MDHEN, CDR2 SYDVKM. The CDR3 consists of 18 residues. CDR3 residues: CASSPGTGGVSGVNVLTF. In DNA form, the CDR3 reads TGTGCCAGCAGTCCCGGGACAGGGGGCGTGTCTGGGGTCAACGTCCTGACTTTC.

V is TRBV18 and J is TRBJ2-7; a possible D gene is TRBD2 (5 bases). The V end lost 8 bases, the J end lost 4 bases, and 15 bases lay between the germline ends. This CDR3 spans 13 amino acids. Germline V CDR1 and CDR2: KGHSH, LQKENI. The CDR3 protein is CASRKAASYEQYF. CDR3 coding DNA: TGTGCCAGCCGAAAAGCGGCCAGTTACGAGCAGTACTTC. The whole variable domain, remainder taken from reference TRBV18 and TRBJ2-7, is NAGVMQNPRHLVRRRGQEARLRCSPMKGHSHVYWYRQLPEEGLKFMVYLQKENIIDESGMPKERFSAEFPKEGPSILRIQQVVRGDSAAYFCASRKAASYEQYFGPGTRLTVT.

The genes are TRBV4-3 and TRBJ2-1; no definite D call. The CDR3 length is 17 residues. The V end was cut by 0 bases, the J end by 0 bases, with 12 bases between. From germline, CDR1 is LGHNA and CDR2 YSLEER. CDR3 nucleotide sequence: TGCGCCAGCAGCCAAGATCAAGGCGCGAGCTCCTACAATGAGCAGTTCTTC. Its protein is CASSQDQGASSYNEQFF.

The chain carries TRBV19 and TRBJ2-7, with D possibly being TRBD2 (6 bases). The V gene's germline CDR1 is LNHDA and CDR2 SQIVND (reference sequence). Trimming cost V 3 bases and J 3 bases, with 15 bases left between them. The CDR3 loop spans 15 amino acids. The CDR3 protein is CASSIAGTDGYEQYF. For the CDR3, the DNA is TGTGCCAGTAGTATCGCGGGAACGGACGGCTACGAGCAGTACTTC.